This entry is about one TCR beta chain. The entry originates in a study of type 1 and type 2 diabetes patients. Germline CDR1 reads KGHDR; CDR2 reads SFDVKD. V lost 1 base to trimming and J lost 3 bases, with 12 bases between them. The CDR3 is 15 amino acids. Genomic DNA was the PCR template. Amplification of the beta chain CDR3 used 30 forward and 13 reverse multiplex primers. In TCRdb, the multiplex PCR reads were re-called with MiXCR into one record per CDR3 protein. The sample lists around 300,000 distinct CDR3 sequences; roughly 44% were seen once. Input material: peripheral blood mononuclear cells (PBMCs). The rearrangement uses TRBV24-1 and TRBJ2-7; D possibly uses TRBD1 or TRBD2 (5 bases each). The source of this sequence is a man in his late teens or twenties with type 2 diabetes. CDR3 protein: CATSDFGEGIYEQYF. CDR3 DNA: TGTGCCACCAGTGATTTCGGCGAGGGGATCTACGAGCAGTACTTC.